These 7 T cell receptor beta chains originate from one sample sequenced in a study of blood T cell repertoires in COVID-19. The data were produced by immunoSEQ multiplex PCR, yet TCRdb's version contains in-frame clones alone and is incomplete. The table lists 25,000 to 35,000 clones, about four fifths of them singletons. The material sequenced was peripheral blood. The receptors shown here come from a woman of 80 years or more with acute or convalescent COVID-19.

The J gene is TRBJ2-1, the V gene TRBV25-1; 9 positions match TRBD2. The CDR3 is 15 residues long. V shed 2 bases, J shed 7 bases, and the junction held 6 bases outside the gene matches. The germline gives CDR1 MGHDK, CDR2 SYGVNS. As DNA, the CDR3 is TGTGCCAGCAGTGAAGGAGGGCTAGCGGGGAATGAGCAGTTCTTC. Its protein is CASSEGGLAGNEQFF.

The chain recombines TRBV7-9 with TRBJ1-2, with D unclear. The CDR3 has 15 amino acids. V lost 5 bases and J 3 bases, leaving 16 bases between the germline ends. Germline V gives CDR1 SEHNR, CDR2 FQNEAQ (reference sequence). Here the CDR3 DNA reads TGTGCCAGCAGCCCCCTAGCAGGAGCGGACTATGGCTACACCTTC. This translates into CASSPLAGADYGYTF.

The chain couples TRBV5-6 to TRBJ2-7; 9 bases are a match to TRBD2. The CDR3 consists of 16 residues. The V gene end was trimmed by 4 bases and the J gene end by 0 bases; junction bases not matched to a gene: 8. Looked up from germline, CDR1 is SGHDT and CDR2 is YYEEEE. CDR3 amino acids: CASSLAGGTPSYEQYF. CDR3 nucleotide sequence: TGTGCCAGCAGCCTTGCGGGGGGGACACCCTCCTACGAGCAGTACTTC.

The V and J genes are TRBV9 and TRBJ1-2; a weak D match, TRBD1 (6 bases). This CDR3 is 13 amino acids long. Germline V gives CDR1 SGDLS, CDR2 YYNGEE. V was pared by 2 bases and J by 7 bases, with 12 bases between. CDR3 DNA sequence: TGTGCCAGCAGCGTTTCAGGGGTGCGTGGCTACACCTTC. This sequence encodes CASSVSGVRGYTF.

The genes are TRBV7-2 and TRBJ1-2, with 7 bases matching TRBD1. The germline V gene has CDR1 SGHTA and CDR2 FQGNSA. This CDR3 region has 12 residues. After removal of 4 bases from V and 7 bases from J, the junction contained 3 bases not matched to a gene. The CDR3 DNA reads as TGTGCCAGCAGCTCGAACAGGGGTGGCTACACCTTC. Its translation is CASSSNRGGYTF.

The V call is TRBV19, the J call TRBJ2-7; D might be TRBD1 (6 bases). The V and J ends lost 4 bases and 3 bases respectively, with 16 bases between them. Per germline, CDR1 LNHDA and CDR2 SQIVND (reference sequence). This CDR3 contains 15 residues. The CDR3 nucleotides are TGTGCCAGTAGTACCGGGACATCAAAGCGCTACGAGCAGTACTTC. Translation: CASSTGTSKRYEQYF.

The V and J genes are TRBV5-1 and TRBJ1-2, with TRBD1 identical over 10 bases. This CDR3 contains 14 residues. Per the germline V gene, CDR1 is SGHRS and CDR2 is YFSETQ. After removal of 4 bases from V and 5 bases from J, the junction contained 5 bases not matched to a gene. In nucleotides, the CDR3 is TGCGCCAGCAGCATGGGGACAGGGGAATATGGCTACACCTTC. This gives the protein CASSMGTGEYGYTF.